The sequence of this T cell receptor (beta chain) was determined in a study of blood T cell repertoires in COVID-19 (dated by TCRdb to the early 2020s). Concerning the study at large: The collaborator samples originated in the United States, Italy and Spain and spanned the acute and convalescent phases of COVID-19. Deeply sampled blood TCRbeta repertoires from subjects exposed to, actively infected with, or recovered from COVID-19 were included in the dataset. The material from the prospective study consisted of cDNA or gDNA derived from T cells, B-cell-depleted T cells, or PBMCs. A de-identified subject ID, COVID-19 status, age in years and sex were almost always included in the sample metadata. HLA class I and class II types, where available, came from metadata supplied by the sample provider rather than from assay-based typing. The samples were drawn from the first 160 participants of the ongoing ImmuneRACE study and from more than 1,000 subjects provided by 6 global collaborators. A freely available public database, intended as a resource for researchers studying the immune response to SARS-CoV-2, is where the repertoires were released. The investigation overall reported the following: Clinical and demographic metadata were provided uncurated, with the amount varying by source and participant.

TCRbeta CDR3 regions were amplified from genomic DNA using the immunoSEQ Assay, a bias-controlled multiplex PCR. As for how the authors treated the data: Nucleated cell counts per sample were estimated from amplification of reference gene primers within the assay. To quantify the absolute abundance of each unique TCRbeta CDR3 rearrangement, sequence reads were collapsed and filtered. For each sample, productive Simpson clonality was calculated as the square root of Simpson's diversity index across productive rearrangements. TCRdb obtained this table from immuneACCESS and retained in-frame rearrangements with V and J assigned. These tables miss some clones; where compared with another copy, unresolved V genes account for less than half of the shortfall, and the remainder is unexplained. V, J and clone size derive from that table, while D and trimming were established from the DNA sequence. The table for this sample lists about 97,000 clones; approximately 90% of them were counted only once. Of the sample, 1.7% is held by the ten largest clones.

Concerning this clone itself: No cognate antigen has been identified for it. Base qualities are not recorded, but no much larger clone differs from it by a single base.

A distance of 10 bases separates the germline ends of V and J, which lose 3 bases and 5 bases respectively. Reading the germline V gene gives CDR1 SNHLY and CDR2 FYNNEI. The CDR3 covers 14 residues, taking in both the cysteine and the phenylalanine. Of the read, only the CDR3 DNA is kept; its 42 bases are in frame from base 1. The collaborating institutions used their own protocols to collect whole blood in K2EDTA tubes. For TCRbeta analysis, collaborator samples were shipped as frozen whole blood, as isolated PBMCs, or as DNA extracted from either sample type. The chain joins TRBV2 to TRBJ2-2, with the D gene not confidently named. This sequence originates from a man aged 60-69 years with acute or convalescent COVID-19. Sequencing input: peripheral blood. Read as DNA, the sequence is TGTGCCAGCAGTGAGCGAGTTCTTACCGGGGAGCTGTTTTTT. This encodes CASSERVLTGELFF.